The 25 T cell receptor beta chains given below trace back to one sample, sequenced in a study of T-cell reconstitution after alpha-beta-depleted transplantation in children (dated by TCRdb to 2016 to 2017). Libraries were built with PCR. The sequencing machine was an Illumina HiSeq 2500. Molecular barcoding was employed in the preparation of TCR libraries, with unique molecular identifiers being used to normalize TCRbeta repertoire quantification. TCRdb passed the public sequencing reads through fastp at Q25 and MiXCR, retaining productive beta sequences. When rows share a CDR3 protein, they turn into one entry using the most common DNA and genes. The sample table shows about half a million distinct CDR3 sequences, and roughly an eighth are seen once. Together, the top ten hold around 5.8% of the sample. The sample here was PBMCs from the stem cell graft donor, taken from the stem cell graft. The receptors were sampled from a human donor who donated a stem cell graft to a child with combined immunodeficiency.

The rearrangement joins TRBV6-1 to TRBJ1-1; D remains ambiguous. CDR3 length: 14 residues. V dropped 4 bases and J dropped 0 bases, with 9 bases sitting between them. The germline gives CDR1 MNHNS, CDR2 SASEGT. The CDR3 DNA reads TGTGCCAGCAGTGTGGACCCCTTGAACACTGAAGCTTTCTTT. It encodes CASSVDPLNTEAFF.

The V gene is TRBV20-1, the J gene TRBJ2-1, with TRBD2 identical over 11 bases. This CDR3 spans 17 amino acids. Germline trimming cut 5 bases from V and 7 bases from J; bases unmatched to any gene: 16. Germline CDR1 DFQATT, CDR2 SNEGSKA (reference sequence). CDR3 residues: CSAATRSGGALGNEQFF. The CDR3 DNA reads TGCAGTGCTGCTACCCGTAGCGGGGGGGCGTTAGGGAATGAGCAGTTCTTC.

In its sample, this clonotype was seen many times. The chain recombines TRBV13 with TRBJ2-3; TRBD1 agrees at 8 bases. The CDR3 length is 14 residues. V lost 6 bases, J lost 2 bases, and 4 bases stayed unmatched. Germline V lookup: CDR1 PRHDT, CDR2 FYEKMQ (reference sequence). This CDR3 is CASRRDRNTDTQYF. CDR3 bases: TGTGCCAGCAGACGGGACAGGAACACAGATACGCAGTATTTT.

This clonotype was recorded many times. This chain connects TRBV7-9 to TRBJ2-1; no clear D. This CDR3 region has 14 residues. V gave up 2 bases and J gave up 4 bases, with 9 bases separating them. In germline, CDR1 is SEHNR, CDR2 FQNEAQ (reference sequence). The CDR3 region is CASSLSGNYNEQFF. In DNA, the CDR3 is TGTGCCAGCAGCTTATCAGGCAATTACAATGAGCAGTTCTTC.

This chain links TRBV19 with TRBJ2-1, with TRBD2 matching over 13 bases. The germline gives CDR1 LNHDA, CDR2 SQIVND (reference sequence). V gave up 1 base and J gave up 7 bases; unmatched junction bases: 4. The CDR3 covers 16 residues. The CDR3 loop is CASSIATSGRRNEQFF. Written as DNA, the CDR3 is TGTGCCAGTAGTATAGCGACTAGCGGGAGGAGGAATGAGCAGTTCTTC.

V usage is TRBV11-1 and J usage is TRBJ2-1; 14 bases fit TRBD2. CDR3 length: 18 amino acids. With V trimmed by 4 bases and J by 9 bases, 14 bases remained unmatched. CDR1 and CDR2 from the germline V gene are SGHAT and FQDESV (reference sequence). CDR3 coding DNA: TGTGCCAGCAGCTCCCCGACTAGCGGGAGGGGTGGGGTTGGTGAGCAGTTCTTC. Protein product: CASSSPTSGRGGVGEQFF.

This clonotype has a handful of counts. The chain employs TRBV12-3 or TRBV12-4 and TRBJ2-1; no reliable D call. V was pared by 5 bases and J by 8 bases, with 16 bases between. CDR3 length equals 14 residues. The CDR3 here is CASSRVGPTDEQFF. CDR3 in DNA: TGTGCCAGCAGTCGGGTCGGTCCCACCGATGAGCAGTTCTTC.

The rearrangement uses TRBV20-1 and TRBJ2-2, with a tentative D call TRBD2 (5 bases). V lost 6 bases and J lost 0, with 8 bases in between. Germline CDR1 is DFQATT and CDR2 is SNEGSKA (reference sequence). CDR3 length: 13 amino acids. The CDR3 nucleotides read TGCAGTGCCTTACTAGCGAACACCGGGGAGCTGTTTTTT. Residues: CSALLANTGELFF.

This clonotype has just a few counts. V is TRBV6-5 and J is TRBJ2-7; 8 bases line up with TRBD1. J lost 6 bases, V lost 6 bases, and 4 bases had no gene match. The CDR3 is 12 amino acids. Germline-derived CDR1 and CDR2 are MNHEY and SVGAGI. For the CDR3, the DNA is TGTGCCAGCAGCCGGACAGGGTTCGAGCAGTACTTC. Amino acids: CASSRTGFEQYF.

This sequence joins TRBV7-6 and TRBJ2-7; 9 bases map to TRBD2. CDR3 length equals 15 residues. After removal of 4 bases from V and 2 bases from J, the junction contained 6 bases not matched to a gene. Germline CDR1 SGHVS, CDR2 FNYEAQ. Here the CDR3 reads CASSSPREGTYEQYF. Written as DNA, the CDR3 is TGTGCCAGCAGCTCCCCGCGGGAGGGTACCTACGAGCAGTACTTC.

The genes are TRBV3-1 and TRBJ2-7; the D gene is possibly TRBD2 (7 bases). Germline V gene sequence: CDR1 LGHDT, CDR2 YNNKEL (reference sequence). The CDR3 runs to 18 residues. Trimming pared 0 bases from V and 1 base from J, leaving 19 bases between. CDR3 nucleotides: TGTGCCAGCAGCCAAGATCGGAGAATCGGGGGGCCATCCTACGAGCAGTACTTC. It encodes CASSQDRRIGGPSYEQYF.

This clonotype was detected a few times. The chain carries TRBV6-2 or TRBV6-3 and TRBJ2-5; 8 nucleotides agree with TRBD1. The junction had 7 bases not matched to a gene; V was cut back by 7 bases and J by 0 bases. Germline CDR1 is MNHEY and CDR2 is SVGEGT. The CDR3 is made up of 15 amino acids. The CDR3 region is CASTSRGQDQETQYF. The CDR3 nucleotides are TGTGCCAGCACCTCCAGGGGGCAGGACCAAGAGACCCAGTACTTC.

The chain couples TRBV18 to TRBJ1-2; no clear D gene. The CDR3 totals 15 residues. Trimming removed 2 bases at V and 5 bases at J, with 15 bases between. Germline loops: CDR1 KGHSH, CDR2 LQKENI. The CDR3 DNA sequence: TGTGCCAGCTCACCAACCCAAGCAGTGGGGTATGGCTACACCTTC. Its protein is CASSPTQAVGYGYTF.

CDR3 DNA: TGTGCCAGCGCCCCGGAGGCGACCAAAAACATTCAGTACTTC. Protein product: CASAPEATKNIQYF. The chain employs TRBV7-9 and TRBJ2-4; tentative D call: TRBD2 (5 bases). From germline, CDR1 is SEHNR and CDR2 FQNEAQ (reference sequence). The CDR3 loop spans 14 amino acids. The V gene lost 8 bases and the J gene lost 2 bases, with 13 bases spanning the gap.

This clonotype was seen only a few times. For the CDR3, the DNA is TGCGCCAGCAGTGAGTCCAGGGACTTCAGAAAAGAGACCCAGTACTTC. Its translation: CASSESRDFRKETQYF. This sequence joins TRBV10-2 and TRBJ2-5; tentative D call: TRBD2 (6 bases). Trimming pared 0 bases from V and 3 bases from J, leaving 14 bases between. Per germline, CDR1 WSHSY and CDR2 SAAADI. The length of the CDR3 is 16 residues.

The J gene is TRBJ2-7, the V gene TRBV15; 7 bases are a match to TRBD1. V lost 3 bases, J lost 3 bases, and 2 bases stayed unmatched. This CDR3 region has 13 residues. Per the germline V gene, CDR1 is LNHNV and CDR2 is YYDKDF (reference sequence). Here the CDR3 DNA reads TGTGCCACCAGCAGGACAGGGTACTACGAGCAGTACTTC. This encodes CATSRTGYYEQYF.

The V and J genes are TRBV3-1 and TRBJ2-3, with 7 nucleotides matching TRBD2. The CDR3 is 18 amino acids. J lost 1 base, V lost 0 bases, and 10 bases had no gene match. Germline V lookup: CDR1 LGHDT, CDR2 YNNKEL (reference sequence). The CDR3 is CASSQDFAEGGRTDTQYF. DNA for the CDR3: TGTGCCAGCAGCCAAGATTTTGCGGAGGGAGGGCGCACAGATACGCAGTATTTT.

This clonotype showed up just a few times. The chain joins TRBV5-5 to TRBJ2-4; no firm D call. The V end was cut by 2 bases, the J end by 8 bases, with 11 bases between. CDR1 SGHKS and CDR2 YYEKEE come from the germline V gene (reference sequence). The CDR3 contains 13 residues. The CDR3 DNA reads TGTGCCAGCAGCTTTTCCACCATGGACATTCAGTACTTC. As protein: CASSFSTMDIQYF.

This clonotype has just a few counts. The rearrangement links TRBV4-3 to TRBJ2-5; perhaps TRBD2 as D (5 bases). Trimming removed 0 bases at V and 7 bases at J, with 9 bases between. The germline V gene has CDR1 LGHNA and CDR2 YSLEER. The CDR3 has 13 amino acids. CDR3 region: CASSQELVGTQYF. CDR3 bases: TGCGCCAGCAGCCAAGAACTAGTCGGGACCCAGTACTTC.

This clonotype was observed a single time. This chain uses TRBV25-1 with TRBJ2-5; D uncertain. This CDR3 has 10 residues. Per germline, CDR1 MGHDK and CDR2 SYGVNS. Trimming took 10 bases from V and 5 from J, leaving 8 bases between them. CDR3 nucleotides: TGTGCCACCCACCTGGAGACCCAGTACTTC. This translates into CATHLETQYF.

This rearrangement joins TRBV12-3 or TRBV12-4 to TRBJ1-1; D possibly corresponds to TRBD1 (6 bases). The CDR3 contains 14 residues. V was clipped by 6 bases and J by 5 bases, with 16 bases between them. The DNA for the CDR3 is TGTGCCAGCAGCCACAATTCAGGGGAAACTGAAGCTTTCTTT. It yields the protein CASSHNSGETEAFF.

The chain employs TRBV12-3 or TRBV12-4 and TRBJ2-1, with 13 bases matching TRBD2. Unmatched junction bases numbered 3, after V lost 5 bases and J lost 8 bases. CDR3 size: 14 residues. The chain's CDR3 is CASSLTSGGYEQFF. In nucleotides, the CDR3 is TGTGCCAGCAGTCTGACTAGCGGGGGGTATGAGCAGTTCTTC.

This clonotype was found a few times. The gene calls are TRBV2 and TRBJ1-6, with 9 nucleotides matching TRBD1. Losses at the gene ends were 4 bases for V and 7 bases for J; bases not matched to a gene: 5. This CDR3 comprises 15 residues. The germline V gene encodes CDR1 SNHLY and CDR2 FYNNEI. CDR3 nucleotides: TGTGCCAGCAGTGCCGGACAGGGGCACAATTCACCCCTCCACTTT. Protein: CASSAGQGHNSPLHF.

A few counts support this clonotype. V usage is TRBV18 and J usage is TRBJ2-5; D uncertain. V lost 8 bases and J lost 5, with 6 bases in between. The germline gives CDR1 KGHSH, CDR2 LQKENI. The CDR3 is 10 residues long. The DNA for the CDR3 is TGTGCCAGCACAAAGGAGACCCAGTACTTC. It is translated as CASTKETQYF.

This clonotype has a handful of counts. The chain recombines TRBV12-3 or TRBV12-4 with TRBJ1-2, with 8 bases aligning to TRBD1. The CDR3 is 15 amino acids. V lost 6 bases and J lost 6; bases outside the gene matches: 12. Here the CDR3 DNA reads TGTGCCAGCAGCCAACCGACAGGGGTCGACCATGGCTACACCTTC. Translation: CASSQPTGVDHGYTF.